This TCR beta chain was found in a study of T cells expressing NK-cell markers. On this clonotype itself: Its antigen is unknown.

TCRdb processed the 5' RACE reads again and assigns one entry to each CDR3 protein, with no DNA. This listing includes 130,000 to 150,000 distinct CDR3 sequences. This CDR3 contains 13 residues. Germline assignment: CDR1 SEHNR and CDR2 FQNEAQ (reference sequence). General study points: The CD3+CD56-NKG2C+ fraction was also led by these clonotypes in several donors.

The source of this sequence is a man younger than 30 in good health. V usage is TRBV7-9 and J usage is TRBJ2-2. The sequenced sample was blood T cells: a sorted CD56 or NKG2C T cell subset, CD4+ or CD8+ T cells, or bulk PBMC T cells (not recorded which). Here the CDR3 reads CASSEGETGELFF.